Each of the 27 T cell receptor beta chains below was sequenced from the same sample in a study of blood T cell repertoires in COVID-19. Profiled with immunoSEQ multiplex PCR; TCRdb holds only in-frame clones, not every one. The data contain 280,000 or so clones, about 90% of them seen just once; the ten biggest clones take up over 2%. The sample was peripheral blood. The receptors come from a woman aged 25 to 39 who had recovered from COVID-19.

The chain combines TRBV4-1 with TRBJ1-5; 9 nucleotides agree with TRBD1. CDR1 and CDR2 (germline): MGHRA, YSYEKL. This CDR3 has 15 amino acids. V lost 0 bases, J lost 7 bases, and 4 bases stayed unmatched. The CDR3 is CASSQDGTGQQPQHF. As DNA, the CDR3 is TGCGCCAGCAGCCAAGATGGGACAGGGCAACAGCCCCAGCATTTT.

V and J are TRBV5-1 and TRBJ2-1, with 9 positions matching TRBD1. CDR3 length: 16 amino acids. The ends lost 3 bases at V and 3 bases at J; junction bases unmatched: 7. Germline assignment: CDR1 SGHRS and CDR2 YFSETQ. CDR3 sequence reads: CASSWGQGTIYNEQFF. In DNA form, the CDR3 reads TGCGCCAGCAGCTGGGGACAGGGAACTATCTACAATGAGCAGTTCTTC.

The V gene is TRBV6-2 or TRBV6-3, the J gene TRBJ1-1; 7 bases are a match to TRBD1. There are 14 residues in the CDR3. Germline-derived CDR1 and CDR2 are MNHEY and SVGEGT. The J segment lost 1 base and the V segment lost 6 bases, leaving 5 bases of the junction unmatched. The CDR3 is CASSLTGTNTEAFF. Here the CDR3 DNA reads TGTGCCAGCAGCCTGACAGGGACGAACACTGAAGCTTTCTTT.

The chain links TRBV19 to TRBJ2-1, with D maybe TRBD2 (6 bases). In germline, CDR1 is LNHDA, CDR2 SQIVND (reference sequence). CDR3 size: 15 residues. Trimming removed 7 bases at V and 3 bases at J, with 16 bases between. The DNA of the CDR3 is TGTGCCAGTAACCTGGGAGTCGGGGGCTACAATGAGCAGTTCTTC. Translation: CASNLGVGGYNEQFF.

This clone showed up just a few times. The chain employs TRBV6-5 and TRBJ2-1, with D tentatively TRBD2 (6 bases). The CDR3 totals 15 residues. Germline V gene data show CDR1 as MNHEY and CDR2 as SVGAGI. V was clipped by 2 bases and J by 6 bases, with 14 bases between them. CDR3 coding DNA: TGTGCCAGCAGTTACGGTGGGACTGTCGGCAATGAGCAGTTCTTC. Amino acid sequence: CASSYGGTVGNEQFF.

The chain links TRBV3-1 (or the pseudogene TRBV3-2) to TRBJ2-7, with TRBD2 matching 9 bases. The CDR3 contains 14 residues. CDR1 LGHDT and CDR2 YNNKEL come from the germline V gene (reference sequence). Trimming cost V 6 bases and J 3 bases; bases outside gene matches: 6. The CDR3, as DNA: TGTGCCAGCAGGGGGTCAGCGGGAGGCTACGAGCAGTACTTC. Encoded protein: CASRGSAGGYEQYF.

V gene TRBV19 combines with J gene TRBJ2-2, with 14 nucleotides matching TRBD2. CDR1 and CDR2 (germline): LNHDA, SQIVND (reference sequence). Trimming at V came to 5 bases and at J to 4 bases, leaving 9 bases not matched to a gene. The CDR3 length is 18 residues. The CDR3, as DNA: TGTGCCAGTAGTGCCCGACTAGCGGGAGGGTCTGGCACCGGGGAGCTGTTTTTT. As protein: CASSARLAGGSGTGELFF.

This chain connects TRBV30 to TRBJ2-7; 11 nucleotides align to TRBD1. V trimming: 1 base; J trimming: 2 bases; junction bases outside the gene matches: 7. The CDR3 is made up of 16 amino acids. Germline V lookup: CDR1 GTSNPN, CDR2 SVGIG (reference sequence). The DNA of the CDR3 is TGTGCCTGGAGTGGTCCGGGACAGGGGGTACCCTACGAGCAGTACTTC. Amino acids: CAWSGPGQGVPYEQYF.

V gene TRBV18 combines with J gene TRBJ2-7; perhaps TRBD1 as D (6 bases). This CDR3 has 16 amino acids. V was trimmed by 3 bases and J by 3 bases, leaving 18 bases between them. Germline V lookup: CDR1 KGHSH, CDR2 LQKENI. CDR3 in DNA: TGTGCCAGCTCACCGGTAGGCGCAGGGGTGGGCTACGAGCAGTACTTC. Protein sequence: CASSPVGAGVGYEQYF.

CDR3 loop: CSAGEGTGGSVGTEAFF. Written as DNA, the CDR3 is TGCAGTGCTGGTGAAGGGACAGGGGGAAGTGTTGGCACTGAAGCTTTCTTT. The chain has TRBV20-1 and TRBJ1-1, with 11 bases that match TRBD1. Germline V CDR1 and CDR2: DFQATT, SNEGSKA (reference sequence). Trimming took 5 bases from V and 4 from J; bases not matched to a gene: 15. CDR3 length: 17 residues.

The gene calls are TRBV7-2 and TRBJ2-3; D ambiguous. Germline V gives CDR1 SGHTA, CDR2 FQGNSA. The CDR3 spans 12 residues. The V end was cut by 4 bases, the J end by 4 bases, with 6 bases between. In DNA form, the CDR3 reads TGTGCCAGCAGCTCTCCAGCAGATACGCAGTATTTT. Translation: CASSSPADTQYF.

The rearrangement joins TRBV20-1 to TRBJ2-5; a weak D match, TRBD2 (7 bases). This CDR3 has 11 amino acids. V gave up 7 bases and J gave up 5 bases, with 11 bases separating them. Germline-derived CDR1 and CDR2 are DFQATT and SNEGSKA (reference sequence). The CDR3, as DNA: TGCAGTGGGGGGGGCAGGGAGACCCAGTACTTC. Translating gives CSGGGRETQYF.

This sequence joins TRBV6-2 or TRBV6-3 and TRBJ1-1; D perhaps matches TRBD1 (6 bases). Trimming removed 1 base from V and 5 bases from J, with 20 bases in between. The CDR3 is 17 amino acids. Per germline, CDR1 MNHEY and CDR2 SVGEGT. DNA for the CDR3: TGTGCCAGCAGTTACTTCATGATACAGGGCTTAGGGACTGAAGCTTTCTTT. Its protein product is CASSYFMIQGLGTEAFF.

As concerns this clone: This CDR3 is also generated by other DNA sequences in the sample. The chain combines TRBV27 with TRBJ1-2; no clear D. This CDR3 has 13 amino acids. Germline CDR1 is MNHEY and CDR2 is SMNVEV (reference sequence). V was pared by 5 bases and J by 5 bases, with 12 bases between. The CDR3 loop reads CASSLSAGYGYTF. Here the CDR3 DNA reads TGTGCCAGCAGTCTCTCGGCCGGGTATGGCTACACCTTC.

The rearrangement links TRBV28 to TRBJ2-7; maybe TRBD2 (6 bases). CDR1 is MDHEN, CDR2 SYDVKM, per germline. Trimming stripped 3 bases from V and 0 bases from J, with 12 bases between. This CDR3 has 15 amino acids. CDR3 in amino acids: CASSFRGSSSYEQYF. DNA for the CDR3: TGTGCCAGCAGTTTCCGGGGGTCAAGCTCCTACGAGCAGTACTTC.

The chain couples TRBV4-1 to TRBJ1-4, with 7 bases lining up with TRBD1. Germline-derived CDR1 and CDR2 are MGHRA and YSYEKL. The CDR3 has 16 residues. The V and J ends lost 0 bases and 5 bases, in that order; junction bases with no gene match: 6. This CDR3 is CASSQDAKGANEKLFF. CDR3 in DNA: TGCGCCAGCAGCCAAGATGCCAAGGGGGCGAATGAAAAACTGTTTTTT.

V is TRBV27 and J is TRBJ2-7; D remains unclear. The V and J ends lost 3 bases and 9 bases respectively, with 18 bases between them. Germline CDR1 MNHEY, CDR2 SMNVEV (reference sequence). This CDR3 region has 14 residues. The CDR3 coding sequence is TGTGCCAGCAGTTTCGGCGGATCCGATTCTGGGCAGTACTTC. This sequence encodes CASSFGGSDSGQYF.

The chain links TRBV12-3 or TRBV12-4 to TRBJ2-7; D gene uncertain. Trimming left V 8 bases short and J 2 bases short, with 13 bases between. This CDR3 is 13 amino acids long. The CDR3, as DNA: TGTGCCAGCGGGCTTGACACCCCCTACGAGCAGTACTTC. Protein product: CASGLDTPYEQYF.

This chain connects TRBV19 to TRBJ2-1; 8 positions match TRBD2. Trimming cost V 5 bases and J 5 bases; bases outside gene matches: 17. The germline gives CDR1 LNHDA, CDR2 SQIVND (reference sequence). The CDR3 contains 18 residues. In DNA, the CDR3 is TGTGCCAGTAGTCCTATAGCGGGACGGGGACTGGGGCACAATGAGCAGTTCTTC. Its translation: CASSPIAGRGLGHNEQFF.

A word on this clone: At the DNA level, this CDR3 is encoded by other sequences in the same sample as well. The chain recombines TRBV19 with TRBJ1-2; no firm D call. In germline, CDR1 is LNHDA, CDR2 SQIVND (reference sequence). The germline V and J ends were trimmed by 3 bases and 1 base, with 6 bases remaining between them. This CDR3 region has 13 residues. The CDR3 region has the DNA TGTGCCAGTAGTATTGACTTTAACTATGGCTACACCTTC. It encodes CASSIDFNYGYTF.

This clone came up once. The chain uses TRBV7-9 and TRBJ1-2, with 8 bases lining up with TRBD1. The CDR3 length is 15 residues. Germline lookup yields CDR1 SEHNR and CDR2 FQNEAQ (reference sequence). With V trimmed by 4 bases and J by 3 bases, 7 bases remained unmatched. The CDR3 spells CASSSSLQGDYGYTF. CDR3 DNA sequence: TGTGCCAGCAGCTCTTCATTACAGGGGGACTATGGCTACACCTTC.

V gene TRBV24-1 combines with J gene TRBJ2-1; D is unresolved. Per the germline V gene, CDR1 is KGHDR and CDR2 is SFDVKD. The V end lost 1 base, the J end lost 8 bases, and 8 bases lay between the germline ends. CDR3 length equals 13 residues. CDR3 in amino acids: CATSDFPIDEQFF. The CDR3 DNA sequence: TGTGCCACCAGTGATTTCCCTATCGATGAGCAGTTCTTC.

This chain uses TRBV24-1 with TRBJ2-7, with 8 bases matching TRBD1. J lost 11 bases, V lost 3 bases, and 5 bases had no gene match. The CDR3 is made up of 12 amino acids. Germline values: CDR1 KGHDR, CDR2 SFDVKD. The CDR3 is CATSDQTGVKYF. For the CDR3, the DNA is TGTGCCACCAGTGATCAGACAGGGGTTAAGTACTTC.

V gene TRBV3-1 (or the pseudogene TRBV3-2) combines with J gene TRBJ2-3; 8 bases align to TRBD2. Trimming took 0 bases from V and 1 from J; bases not matched to a gene: 6. Germline CDR1 reads LGHDT; CDR2 reads YNNKEL (reference sequence). The CDR3 contains 17 residues. The CDR3 sequence: CASSQEGSTSGTDTQYF. DNA for the CDR3: TGTGCCAGCAGCCAAGAGGGGTCGACTAGCGGCACAGATACGCAGTATTTT.

V usage is TRBV12-3 or TRBV12-4 and J usage is TRBJ1-1, with D unclear. The CDR3 has 12 amino acids. Trimming removed 6 bases from V and 12 bases from J, with 17 bases in between. This CDR3 is CASRESALETFF. In DNA form, the CDR3 reads TGTGCCAGCAGAGAGAGTGCCCTTGAGACTTTCTTT.

The chain has TRBV30 and TRBJ1-4; D not resolved. CDR3 size: 13 residues. From germline, CDR1 is GTSNPN and CDR2 SVGIG (reference sequence). The V end was cut by 1 base, the J end by 5 bases, with 8 bases between. CDR3 in amino acids: CAWSGRINEKLFF. The CDR3 DNA sequence: TGTGCCTGGAGTGGCAGGATCAATGAAAAACTGTTTTTT.

The V gene is TRBV28, the J gene TRBJ2-1, with TRBD1 as a possible D gene (6 bases). V lost 6 bases, J lost 8 bases, and 32 bases lay in between. Germline V gene data show CDR1 as MDHEN and CDR2 as SYDVKM. The CDR3 has 19 residues. The CDR3 region has the DNA TGTGCCAGCAGCCTCCTGATAACCAAGGGGGTTAAAGGTCGGGATGAGCAGTTCTTC. Its protein product is CASSLLITKGVKGRDEQFF.